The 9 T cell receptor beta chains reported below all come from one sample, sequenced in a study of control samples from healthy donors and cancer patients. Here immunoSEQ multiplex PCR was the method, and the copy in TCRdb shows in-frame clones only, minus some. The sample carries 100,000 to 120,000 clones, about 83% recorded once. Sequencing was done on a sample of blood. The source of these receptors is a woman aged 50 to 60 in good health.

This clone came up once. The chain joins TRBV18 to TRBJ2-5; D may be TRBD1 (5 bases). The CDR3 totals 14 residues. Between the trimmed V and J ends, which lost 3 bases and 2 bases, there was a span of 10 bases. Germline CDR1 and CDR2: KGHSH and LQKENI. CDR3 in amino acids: CASSPWGTQETQYF. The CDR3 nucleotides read TGTGCCAGCTCACCGTGGGGCACTCAAGAGACCCAGTACTTC.

The CDR3: CASSDRTSGSTDTQYF. The DNA for the CDR3 is TGTGCCAGCAGTGACCGGACTAGCGGGAGTACAGATACGCAGTATTTT. This chain connects TRBV6-1 to TRBJ2-3, with 13 bases that match TRBD2. The V segment lost 3 bases and the J segment 3 bases; nucleotides outside the gene matches: 3. Germline V gene data show CDR1 as MNHNS and CDR2 as SASEGT. The CDR3 extends over 16 amino acids.

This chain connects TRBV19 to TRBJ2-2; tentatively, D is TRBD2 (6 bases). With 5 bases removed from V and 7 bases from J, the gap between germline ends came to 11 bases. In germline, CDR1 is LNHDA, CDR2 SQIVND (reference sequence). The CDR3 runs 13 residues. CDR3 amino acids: CASSSQGGGELFF. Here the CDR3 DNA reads TGTGCCAGTAGTTCTCAGGGAGGCGGGGAGCTGTTTTTT.

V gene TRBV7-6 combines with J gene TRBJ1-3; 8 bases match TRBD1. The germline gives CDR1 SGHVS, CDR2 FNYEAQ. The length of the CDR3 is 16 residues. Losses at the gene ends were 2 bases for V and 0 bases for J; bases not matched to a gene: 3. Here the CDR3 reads CASSLIGTGSGNTIYF. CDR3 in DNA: TGTGCCAGCAGCTTAATTGGGACAGGCTCTGGAAACACCATATATTTT.

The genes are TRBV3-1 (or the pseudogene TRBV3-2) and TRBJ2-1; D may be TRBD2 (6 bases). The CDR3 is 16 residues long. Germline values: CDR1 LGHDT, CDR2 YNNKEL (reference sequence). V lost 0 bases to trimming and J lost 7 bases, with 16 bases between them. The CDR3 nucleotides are TGTGCCAGCAGCCAAGATCTGCAGCGGGCCCTTAATGAGCAGTTCTTC. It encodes CASSQDLQRALNEQFF.

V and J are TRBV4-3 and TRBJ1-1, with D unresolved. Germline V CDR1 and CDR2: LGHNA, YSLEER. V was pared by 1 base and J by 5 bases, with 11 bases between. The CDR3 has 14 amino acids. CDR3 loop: CASSQGRIITEAFF. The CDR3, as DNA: TGCGCCAGCAGCCAAGGGAGAATAATTACTGAAGCTTTCTTT.

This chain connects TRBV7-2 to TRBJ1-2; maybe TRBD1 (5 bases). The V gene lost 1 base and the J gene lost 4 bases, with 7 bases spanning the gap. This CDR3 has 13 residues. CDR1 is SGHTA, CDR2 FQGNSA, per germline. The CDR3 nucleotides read TGTGCCAGCAGCTTAGAAAGGGGCTATGGCTACACCTTC. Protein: CASSLERGYGYTF. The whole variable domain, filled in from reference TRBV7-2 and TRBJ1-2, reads GAGVSQSPSNKVTEKGKDVELRCDPISGHTALYWYRQSLGQGLEFLIYFQGNSAPDKSGLPSDRFSAERTGGSVSTLTIQRTQQEDSAVYLCASSLERGYGYTFGSGTRLTVV.

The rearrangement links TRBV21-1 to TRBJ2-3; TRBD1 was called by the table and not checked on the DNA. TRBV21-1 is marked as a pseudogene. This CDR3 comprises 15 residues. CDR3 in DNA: TGTGCCAGCAGCAAAGGGGGGCCAGATAGAGATACGCAGTATTTT. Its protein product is CASSKGGPDRDTQYF.

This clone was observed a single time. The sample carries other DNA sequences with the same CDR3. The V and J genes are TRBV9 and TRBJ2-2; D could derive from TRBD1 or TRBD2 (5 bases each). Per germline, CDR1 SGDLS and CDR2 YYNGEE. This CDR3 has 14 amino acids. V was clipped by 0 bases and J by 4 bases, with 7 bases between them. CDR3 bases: TGTGCCAGCAGCGTAGCCGGGGCCACCGGGGAGCTGTTTTTT. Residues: CASSVAGATGELFF.